The text below deals with one T cell receptor beta chain. Its target antigen remains unknown. No base quality information exists; no much larger clone differs at one position. The sample originates from a study of CD8+CD57+ T cells in acquired aplastic anemia (dated by TCRdb to about 2018). Turning to the overall study: On average, sorted CD4+ and CD8+ cells yielded 3.2 ug of extracted DNA, with a range of roughly 0.18 to 27.4 ug. CD8+CD57+ expansion was defined as a frequency above the mean frequency observed in healthy subjects. The study at large found these results: Although 25 to 30 CD8+ CDR3 sequences were shared by patients and controls, these sequences appeared highly expressed in patients and within the immunodominant clones of patients. Patients and healthy controls showed no significant difference in CD8+ Simpson's diversity (P=0.060).

Patients chosen for sequencing had shown expansion of CD8+CD57+ cells by flow cytometry. Every patient had a diagnosis of severe acquired aplastic anemia based on International Study of Aplastic Anemia and Agranulocytosis and Camitta criteria. No patient had received any therapy when blood was sampled. The study deep-sequenced TCR repertoires of sorted CD4+ and CD8+ blood T cells from severe aplastic anemia patients and healthy subjects. Patients were enrolled under clinicaltrials.gov protocols 00001620, 01623167, 00001397, 00071045, 00081523 and 00961064 in the USA. Ficoll-Paque density gradient centrifugation was used to isolate peripheral blood mononuclear cells. Before DNA was extracted, CD4+ and CD8+ T cells were sorted using either FACS or magnetic beads. The CDR3, cysteine through phenylalanine, is 15 amino acids long. The CDR3 DNA has 45 bases and is translated from base 1. The germline V gene (reference sequence) gives CDR1 as SEHNR and CDR2 as FQNEAQ. Deletion took 5 bases off V and 8 bases off J, with a span of 19 bases between the germline ends.

Profiling of TCR beta VDJ combinations and CDR3 sequences used genomic DNA as the template. TCR repertoire sequencing was run on an Illumina HiSeq 2000. Processing in the source paper ran as follows. TRBV/TRBJ rearrangement plots, CDR3 size and DJ length profiles, and Simpson's diversity index were used to assess repertoires. The immunodominant clone was defined as the most abundant DNA sequence in deep sequencing data. CDR3 amino acid sequences were screened for sharing across subjects and were compared with published repertoires and the VDJdb database. TCRdb trimmed public reads at Q25 via fastp, called clones via MiXCR and kept in-frame beta chains. Rows are combined by CDR3 protein, so each entry shows the most common genes and DNA. These V and J calls derive from TCRdb rather than the authors' analysis. The sample table holds about 160,000 distinct CDR3 sequences, of which 71% were seen once. The biggest ten clones account for approximately 50% of the sample.

The sequence joins TRBV7-9 to TRBJ2-1; a tentative D match to TRBD1 spans 6 bases. The origin of this receptor is a human donor with aplastic anemia. The sample was sorted CD4+, CD8+, or CD8+CD57+ T cells (not recorded which) from PBMCs. The nucleotide sequence is given as TGTGCCAGCAGCCCCCGGGACACCTGGCTGGATGAGCAGTTCTTC. Translated, this gives CASSPRDTWLDEQFF.